The sequence of this T cell receptor beta chain was determined in a study of blood T cell repertoires in COVID-19. Across the whole study: The United States, Italy and Spain provided the acute and convalescent COVID-19 samples. Sample material is recorded as cDNA or gDNA derived from T cells, B-cell-depleted T cells, or PBMCs.

Trimming took 0 bases from V and 4 from J, leaving 10 bases between them. Germline V gene data show CDR1 as LGHDT and CDR2 as YNNKEL (reference sequence). The CDR3 loop spans 15 amino acids. Per the study methods: For nucleated cells, counts were estimated from reference gene primer amplification. Generated by immunoSEQ multiplex PCR, the TCRdb table keeps only in-frame clones and is missing some. V, J and clone size are those of that table, while D and trimming were read from the DNA. The sample includes 180,000 or so clones, roughly 84% of them seen just once. The clonotype originates from a human donor with acute or convalescent COVID-19. The donor label of this sample is uncertain. Source material: peripheral blood. The chain joins TRBV3-1 (or the pseudogene TRBV3-2) to TRBJ1-5; the D gene is possibly TRBD1 (5 bases). The CDR3 sequence: CASSQDTRVNQPQHF. The CDR3 DNA follows: TGTGCCAGCAGCCAAGATACCAGGGTAAATCAGCCCCAGCATTTT.